This T cell receptor (beta chain) was captured by sequencing in a study of beta chain features in type 1 diabetes. Turning to the study itself: Patients looked much like healthy donors when it came to age, gender and cell yields. Study outcomes and limitations: Comparison showed that naive, central memory and Treg TCRB repertoires appeared more similar among patients than among healthy donors. The study found moderately but significantly shorter TCRB CDR3s in all four CD4+ subsets of Type 1 diabetes patients.

Expressed TCRB transcripts were sequenced after all isolated RNA was converted to cDNA. Some clones are missing from TCRdb's copy, which holds only in-frame ones; the method was immunoSEQ multiplex PCR. Of 130,000 or so clones in the sample, approximately 9% were seen once. About this clone: Antigen unknown.

Sorted populations were all over 98% pure. The ends lost 3 bases at V and 3 bases at J; junction bases unmatched: 2. The CDR3 sequence is 16 residues long. The germline V gene encodes CDR1 SGHTA and CDR2 FQGNSA. The chain is built from TRBV7-2 and TRBJ2-3, with 14 bases aligning to TRBD2. The sequence was obtained from a man aged 30 to 45 with type 1 diabetes. Sequencing was done on a sample of central memory CD4+ T cells from blood. The CDR3 sequence is CASSFGTSGGTDTQYF. CDR3 bases: TGTGCCAGCAGCTTCGGGACTAGCGGGGGAACAGATACGCAGTATTTT.